Listed below are T cell receptor beta chains from one sample, sequenced in a study of blood T cell repertoires in COVID-19. Sequencing was performed with immunoSEQ multiplex PCR; in TCRdb, only in-frame clones are kept and a portion is missing. The table records about 300,000 clones, about 87% of them present only once. Sequenced: peripheral blood. These receptors originate from a woman aged 25-40 years who had recovered from COVID-19. CDR3s leave out the opening cysteine and the closing phenylalanine or tryptophan. Clone size is not always given. Where it is, it says once, few, many or a class for expanded clones.

>.|TRBV7-2
ASSISSYEQY
>.|TRBV6-1
ASSEARRYRGGGYT
>few|TRBV28
ASSPGTEVNEKLF
>.|TRBV23-1
ASSQSGKGGTYEQY
>.|TRBV5-4
ASSLAGITYF
>.|TRBV6-1
ASSDPGDEQY
>.|TRBV4-1
ASSIYGSLNQPQH
>.|TRBV5-1
ASNSGDTLLNEKLF
>once|TRBV11-2
ALRAANTEAF
>many|TRBV6-5
ASKGDNYGYT
>.|TRBV27
ASSEYRGRSYEQY
>.|TRBV18
ASSPVFTQY
>.|TRBV2
ASLSGSRGYT
>.|TRBV28
ASSLYHGGGREQY
>.|TRBV28
ASTSPGYSYEQY
>.|TRBV27
ASSRLSLNRVVTEAF
>.|TRBV11-3
ASSLDGTGGWYNEQF
>.|TRBV7-9
ASSAGQGPYEQY
>.|TRBV18
ASSPQLQGQNIQY
>.|TRBV19
ASHLLSGDKLF
>.|TRBV18
ASSPRSPRSGEQY
>.|TRBV7-8
ASSLDGGAGDTQY
>few|TRBV28
ASSYPLWGGDTEAF
>.|TRBV19
ATSTGTATNEKLF